This entry describes one T cell receptor beta chain. The antigen it recognizes is unknown. There are no base qualities to consult, and no much larger clone falls within one base. The data were obtained in a study of blood T cell repertoires in COVID-19 (dated by TCRdb to 2020 to 2021). Notes on the research overall: The collaborator samples originated in the United States, Italy and Spain and spanned the acute and convalescent phases of COVID-19. A de-identified subject ID, COVID-19 status, age in years and sex were almost always included in the sample metadata. The prospective study material was composed of cDNA or gDNA derived from T cells, B-cell-depleted T cells, or PBMCs. Deeply sampled blood TCRbeta repertoires from subjects exposed to, actively infected with, or recovered from COVID-19 were included in the dataset. The repertoires were made available in a free public database intended to serve as a resource for research on the immune response to SARS-CoV-2. Samples were obtained from the ongoing ImmuneRACE study (first 160 participants) and from about 1,300 subjects provided by 6 global collaborators. Where available, HLA class I and class II types were taken from metadata supplied by the sample provider and were not determined by assay-based typing. Here is what the overall study found, with its caveats: The quantity of clinical and demographic metadata differed by source and by participant and was supplied without curation.

Samples from volunteer blood donors who had recovered from COVID-19 were contributed by a second Seattle source. Each collaborating institution followed its own protocols to collect whole blood in K2EDTA tubes. For TCRbeta analysis, collaborators shipped samples in one of three forms: frozen whole blood, isolated PBMCs, or DNA extracted from either of those sample types. There are 14 amino acids in the CDR3, from cysteine to phenylalanine inclusive. This entry keeps only the CDR3 DNA: 42 bases, framed from base 1. CDR1 and CDR2 were assigned from the germline V gene (reference sequence) as GTSNPN and SVGIG. Unmatched junction bases come to 8, with V trimmed by 6 bases and J by 3 bases. The immunoSEQ Assay, a bias-controlled multiplex PCR, was used to amplify TCRbeta CDR3 regions from genomic DNA. The study's own analysis went as follows. The number of nucleated cells in each sample was estimated from the amplification of reference gene primers within the assay. Sequence reads were collapsed and filtered to measure the absolute abundance of every unique TCRbeta CDR3 rearrangement. For each sample, productive Simpson clonality was calculated as the square root of Simpson's diversity index across productive rearrangements. As stored in TCRdb, this immuneACCESS dataset retains in-frame rearrangements with V and J assigned. A fraction of the clones does not appear; measured against another copy, unresolved V genes explain less than half of the discrepancy, and the remainder lacks a known reason. V and J calls and clone size are those listed in that table; D and trimming were worked out from the DNA. The sample table contains over 200,000 clones; only one count was recorded for about 90% of them. The ten largest clones represent about 12% of the sample.

The sequencing sample was made of peripheral blood. The TCR originated in a woman aged 18-29 years who had recovered from COVID-19. The V gene is TRBV30 and the J gene is TRBJ1-3; 7 nucleotides in the junction match TRBD1. The nucleotides read TGTGCCTGTAGGGGACAGTTTAATGGAAACACCATATATTTT. The resulting protein is CACRGQFNGNTIYF.